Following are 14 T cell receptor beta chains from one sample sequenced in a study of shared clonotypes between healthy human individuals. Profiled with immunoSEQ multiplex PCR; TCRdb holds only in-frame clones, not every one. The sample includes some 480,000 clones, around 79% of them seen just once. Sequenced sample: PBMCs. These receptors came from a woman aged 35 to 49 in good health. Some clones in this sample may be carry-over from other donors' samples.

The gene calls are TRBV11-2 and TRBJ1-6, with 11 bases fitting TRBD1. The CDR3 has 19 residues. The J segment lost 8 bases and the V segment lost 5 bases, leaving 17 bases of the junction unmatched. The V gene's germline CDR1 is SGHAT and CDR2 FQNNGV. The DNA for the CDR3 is TGTGCCAGCAGCCTACTGAGGCCCCGGACAGGGGGCCGCGATTCACCCCTCCACTTT. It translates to CASSLLRPRTGGRDSPLHF.

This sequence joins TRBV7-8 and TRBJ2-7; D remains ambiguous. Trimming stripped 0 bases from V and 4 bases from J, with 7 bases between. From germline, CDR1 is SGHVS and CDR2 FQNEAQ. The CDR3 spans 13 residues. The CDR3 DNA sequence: TGTGCCAGCAGCTTAGCTGGGTTTTACGAGCAGTACTTC. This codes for CASSLAGFYEQYF.

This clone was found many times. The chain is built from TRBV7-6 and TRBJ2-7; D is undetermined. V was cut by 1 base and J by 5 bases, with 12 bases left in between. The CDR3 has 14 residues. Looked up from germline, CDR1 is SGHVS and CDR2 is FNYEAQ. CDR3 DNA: TGTGCCAGCAGCTTAGAAGCTTCGAGCGACGAGCAGTACTTC. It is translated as CASSLEASSDEQYF.

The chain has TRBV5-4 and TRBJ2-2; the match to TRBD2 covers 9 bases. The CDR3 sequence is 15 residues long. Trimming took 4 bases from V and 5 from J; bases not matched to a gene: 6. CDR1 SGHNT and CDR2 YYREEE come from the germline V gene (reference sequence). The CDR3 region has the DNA TGTGCCAGCAGCGAGGGGACTAGCCAAACCGGGGAGCTGTTTTTT. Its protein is CASSEGTSQTGELFF.

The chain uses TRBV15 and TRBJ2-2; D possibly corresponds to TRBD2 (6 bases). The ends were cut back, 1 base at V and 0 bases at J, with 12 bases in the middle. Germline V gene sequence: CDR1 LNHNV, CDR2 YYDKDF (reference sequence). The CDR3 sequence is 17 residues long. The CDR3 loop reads CATSRALSGSNTGELFF. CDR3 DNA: TGTGCCACCAGCAGAGCACTAAGCGGGTCGAACACCGGGGAGCTGTTTTTT.

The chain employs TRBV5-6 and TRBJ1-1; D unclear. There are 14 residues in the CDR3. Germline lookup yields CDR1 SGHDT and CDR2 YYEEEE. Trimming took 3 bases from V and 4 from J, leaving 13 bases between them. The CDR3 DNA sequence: TGTGCCAGCAGCTACTCTCCGGGATCCACTGAAGCTTTCTTT. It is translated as CASSYSPGSTEAFF.

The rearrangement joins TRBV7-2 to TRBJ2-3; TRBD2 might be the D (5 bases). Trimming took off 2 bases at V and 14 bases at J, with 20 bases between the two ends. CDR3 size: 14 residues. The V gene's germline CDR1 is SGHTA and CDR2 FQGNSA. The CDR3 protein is CASSLFPSRGLGYF. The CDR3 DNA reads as TGTGCCAGCAGCTTATTCCCTAGTAGAGGACTGGGGTATTTT.

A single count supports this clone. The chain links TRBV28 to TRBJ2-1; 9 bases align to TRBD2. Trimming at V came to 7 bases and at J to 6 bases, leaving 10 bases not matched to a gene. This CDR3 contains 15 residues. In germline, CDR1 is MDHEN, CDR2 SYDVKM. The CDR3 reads CASTPLGREGNEQFF. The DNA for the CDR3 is TGTGCCAGCACCCCCCTTGGGCGGGAGGGCAATGAGCAGTTCTTC.

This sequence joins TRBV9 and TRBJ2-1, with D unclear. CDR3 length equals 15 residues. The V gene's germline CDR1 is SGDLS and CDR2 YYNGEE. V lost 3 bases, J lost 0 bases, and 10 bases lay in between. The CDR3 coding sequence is TGTGCCAGCAGCGCACACACGAGCTCCTACAATGAGCAGTTCTTC. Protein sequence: CASSAHTSSYNEQFF.

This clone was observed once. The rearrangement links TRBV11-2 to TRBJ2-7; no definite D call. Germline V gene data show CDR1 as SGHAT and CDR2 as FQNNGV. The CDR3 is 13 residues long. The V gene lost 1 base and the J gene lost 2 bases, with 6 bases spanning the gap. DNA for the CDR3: TGTGCCAGCAGCTTAGGAAATACCTACGAGCAGTACTTC. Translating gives CASSLGNTYEQYF.

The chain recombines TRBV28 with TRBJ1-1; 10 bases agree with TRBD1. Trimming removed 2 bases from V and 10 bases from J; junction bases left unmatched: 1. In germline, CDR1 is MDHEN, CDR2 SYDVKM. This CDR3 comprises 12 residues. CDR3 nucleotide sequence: TGTGCCAGCAGTTTAGGGGACAGGGGAGCTTTCTTT. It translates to CASSLGDRGAFF.

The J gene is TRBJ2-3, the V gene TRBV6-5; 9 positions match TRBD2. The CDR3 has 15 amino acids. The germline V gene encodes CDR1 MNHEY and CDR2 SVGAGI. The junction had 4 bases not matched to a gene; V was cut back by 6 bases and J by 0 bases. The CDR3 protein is CASRTLAGSTDTQYF. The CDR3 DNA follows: TGTGCCAGCAGAACCCTAGCGGGAAGCACAGATACGCAGTATTTT.

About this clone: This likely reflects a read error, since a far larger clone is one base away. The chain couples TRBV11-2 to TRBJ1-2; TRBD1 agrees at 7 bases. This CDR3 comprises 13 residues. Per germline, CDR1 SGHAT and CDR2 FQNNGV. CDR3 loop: CASSPTGNYGCTF. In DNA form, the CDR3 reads TGTGCCAGCAGCCCGACAGGGAACTATGGCTGCACCTTC. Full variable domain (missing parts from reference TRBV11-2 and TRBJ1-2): EAGVAQSPRYKIIEKRQSVAFWCNPISGHATLYWYQQILGQGPKLLIQFQNNGVVDDSQLPKDRFSAERLKGVDSTLKIQPAKLEDSAVYLCASSPTGNYGCTFGSGTRLTVV.

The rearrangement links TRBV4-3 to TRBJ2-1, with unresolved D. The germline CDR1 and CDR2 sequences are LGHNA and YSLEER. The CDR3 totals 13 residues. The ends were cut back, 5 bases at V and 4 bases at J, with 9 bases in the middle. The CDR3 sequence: CASSYISYNEQFF. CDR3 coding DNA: TGCGCCAGCAGCTACATCAGTTACAATGAGCAGTTCTTC.